This TCR beta chain was documented in a study of T cell repertoires in cytomegalovirus infection. TCRdb independently ran MiXCR on the reads; one entry per CDR3 protein. The sample lists roughly 990,000 distinct CDR3 sequences, less than 40% occurring once. This clonotype has ten or more counts. Antigen unknown. The source is a human donor in good health (CMV status not recorded). Some clones in this sample may be carry-over from other donors' samples. Specimen: cultured CD8+ T cells from PBMCs, collected from culture after CMV antigen stimulation.

The CDR3 is CASSRDSSGANVLTF. As DNA, the CDR3 is TGCGCCAGCAGCCGTGACAGTTCTGGGGCCAACGTCCTGACTTTC. The J gene is TRBJ2-6, the V gene TRBV4-1, with D tentatively TRBD1 (5 bases). Germline CDR1 reads MGHRA; CDR2 reads YSYEKL. Trimming took 4 bases from V and 1 from J, leaving 8 bases between them. This CDR3 is built from 15 residues.